This T cell receptor (beta chain) was recovered during a study of cytomegalovirus exposure and HLA in healthy donors (dated by TCRdb to 2015 to 2018). For the study in its entirety: An earlier analysis of 587 of the donors reported about 300 Gb of sequence data and 95 million to 120 million unique TCR beta sequences obtained from 150 million to 200 million T cells. An early release covering roughly 600 HLA-typed donors comprised about 310 gigabases of sequencing data and around 86 million unique TCR sequences. Of the roughly 400 genotyped donors, around 81% fell in the genetic ancestry cluster associated with self-reported Caucasian donors. The study aimed to test whether signatures of past pathogen exposure could be identified by cataloging public T cell receptors. The study used immunosequencing to profile the T cell repertoires of 600 to 850 subjects and linked those repertoires to cytomegalovirus serostatus. Along with the approximately 600-subject first cohort, a separate validation cohort of some 130 different subjects was used. The study combined high-throughput TCR immunosequencing, statistical association of individual TCRs with disease status, and machine learning to predict cytomegalovirus infection status. A later analysis re-examined previously published TCR beta repertoires from more than 650 donors and added high-resolution HLA genotyping to investigate patterns of TCR occurrence. Rather than drawing on any new phenotypic data, the later analysis identified candidate immune exposures from TCR beta sequences and the way those sequences occurred across donors. An earlier analysis of fewer than 700 of the donors applied high-throughput TCR beta sequencing to assess whether each TCR beta V gene segment acted as functional or pseudogenic. Donor age, sex, ethnicity and CMV serostatus were collected together with the repertoire data. Genome-wide SNP genotypes for about 65% of the roughly 670 donors were used in a later genetic analysis, which treated that subset as a discovery cohort. Every repertoire in the discovery cohort had been generated on one and the same sequencing platform. HLA typing included class I and class II loci at four-digit resolution. Typing coverage varied by locus: about 629-640 donors for A, B, C, DRB1 and DQB1; roughly 500 for DQA1; about 600 for DPA1; approximately 470 for DPB1. Because of strong linkage in the cohort, four or five DR-DQ haplotypes were treated as single units for association and clustering. On average, 235,054 unique TCR beta nucleotide sequences were sequenced per donor among about 400 genotyped donors of the cohort, with roughly 18% of those sequences being non-productive.

Concerning this clone itself: Its recognized antigen is unknown. No base quality information exists; no much larger clone differs at one position.

Study-wide conclusions, independent of this receptor: Correlated functional status among segregating V segments might be attributable to linkage disequilibrium, but an unknown experimental factor could not be ruled out. A later analysis associated 16,951 TCR beta sequences with specific HLA alleles at a false discovery rate of 0.05. CMV serostatus was the only immune exposure information available for the cohort. While some public TCRs were present in many individuals, most TCR sequences turned up only very rarely across donors. According to a later analysis, parvovirus B19, influenza, CMV and Epstein-Barr virus appeared linked to several top co-occurrence clusters. In a later analysis, HLA-associated TCR beta chains showed more clonal expansion and lower generation probabilities than non-associated chains that were equally common. Strong co-occurrence of HLA alleles, especially DR and DQ, made assigning TCR associations to individual alleles difficult. In this cohort, only TCR beta chains were sequenced, and detectable features were limited by the absence of alpha or paired-chain data. Over 15 rarely observed V segments, including chromosome 9 orphons, were excluded from the earlier analysis of several hundred of the donors because counts were too low. In a later genetic analysis, a missense DCLRE1C variant was associated with V-gene and J-gene trimming of TCR beta chains, and the association was replicated in an independent cohort. A group of highly shared sequence variants was considered likely to be a technical artifact of the sequencing pipeline. A later analysis found that TCR association rates varied across HLA loci, with DRB1 alleles showing the most associated TCRs and HLA-C alleles the fewest. In a later analysis, most CMV-associated TCR beta chains were found to appear HLA-restricted, with HLA associations seemingly driven largely by CMV exposure. A further reported finding was that TCR beta sequences accurately predicted the HLA-A and HLA-B alleles for most subjects in the first cohort. Because the 87-base-pair reads could not distinguish some IMGT-functional V segments, including TRBV6-2 and TRBV6-3, those segments were excluded. In vitro tests confirmed that a few of the cytomegalovirus-associated TCR beta chains recognize cytomegalovirus antigens. The authors suggested that the approach could potentially be generalized to other disease states and immunological phenotypes. Cytomegalovirus status was reported to be diagnosed by the classifier with high specificity and sensitivity in both the original and validation cohorts. In an earlier analysis of approximately 590 of the donors, most TCR beta V segments were observed in productive rearrangements about 90% or about 30% of the time, broadly matching IMGT annotations. Sequencing depth was assumed to be roughly uniform across donors in the presence/absence analyses, though that assumption may not hold. HLA typing was unavailable for some donors at each locus, so association tests used only the typed subset. The study gave a list of 150 to 200 TCR beta chains associated with cytomegalovirus. In a later genetic analysis, fewer N-insertions in productive TCRs were reported among donors in an Asian-associated ancestry cluster than the roughly 640-donor mean.

Library generation was performed with the immunoSEQ multiplex PCR assay. For the multiplex PCR, a mixture combining 60 forward primers for TCR Vbeta segments and 13 reverse primers for TCR Jbeta segments was used. Amplification of the CDR3 region of rearranged TCR beta genes was performed with a multiplex PCR assay on genomic DNA. The amplified TCR beta libraries were sequenced on the Illumina HiSeq System as 87-base-pair reads. Processing in the source paper ran as follows. A later analysis tallied 75 million to 85 million unique TCR beta chains across the 666 repertoires, and around 10 million of those chains were shared by two or more donors. To remove PCR and sequencing errors, raw reads were error-corrected and collapsed into unique sequences using a nearest-neighbor algorithm that merged closely related sequences. V, D and J gene segments were assigned by aligning CDR3 sequences to IMGT reference sequences. For a sequence to be retained, a match of at least six nucleotides was required to both a V gene segment and a J gene segment. Rearrangements were classified as productive when the CDR3 lacked stop codons and remained in frame with V and J, and all other rearrangements were classified as non-productive. CDR3 was defined by IMGT convention, running from the second conserved V-encoded cysteine to the conserved J-encoded phenylalanine. Sequences without an unambiguous match to a single V gene segment were excluded from the earlier analysis of 450 to 650 of the donors. An earlier analysis of 587 of the donors classified V segments as functional when productive rearrangements were above 56.7% and as segregating when the standard deviation between donors was above 5%. A statistical classification framework was built to diagnose cytomegalovirus status from the catalog of TCR beta chain sequences. V and J gene assignment, in a later analysis, came from comparing TCR nucleotide sequences with IMGT/GENE-DB human TR gene sequences. Using the TCRdist pipeline, a later analysis assigned CDR3 sequences along with most-parsimonious VDJ recombination scenarios. In a later analysis, each TCR beta chain was defined by its CDR3 amino acid sequence together with its V-gene family, and reads lacking a unique V-gene family were excluded. To address suspected cross-contamination and a sequencing artifact, a later analysis removed 592 highly shared, low-generation-probability nucleotide sequences. For each public chain, a later analysis derived a clonal expansion index from normalized ranks of inferred template counts within each repertoire. In a later analysis, generation probabilities were computed with a VDJ recombination model fitted to out-of-frame rearrangements, and the resulting probabilities were checked against IGoR. Hypergeometric tests were used in a later analysis to score TCR-TCR, TCR-HLA and TCR-CMV co-occurrence, with a repertoire-size bias correction applied to the TCR pairs. A later analysis estimated false discovery rates by permuting HLA or CMV assignments 20 times. In a later analysis, co-occurring TCRs were grouped with DBSCAN, and TCRdist sequence similarity was added when clustering was performed within HLA-allele-positive subsets. Repertoires with fewer than 30,000 or more than 120,000 public chains were left out of co-occurrence clustering, as were five repertoires with anomalous nucleotide sharing. TCRdb took this table from immuneACCESS and kept in-frame rearrangements with V and J called. Such tables lack part of the clones; where checked against another copy, unresolved V genes explain under half of the gap, and the rest is unexplained. That table supplies the V and J calls and clone size; D and trimming were determined from the DNA. This sample is represented by 120,000 or so clones; roughly 80% of them were singletons. The ten largest account for more than 0.2% of the sample.

CDR3 length: 14 amino acids, cysteine to phenylalanine. Only the CDR3 DNA is retained, 42 bases long and in frame from the first base. Cut back by 7 bases and 1 base, the V and J ends lie 13 bases apart. For CDR1 and CDR2, the germline V gene lists SGHRS and YFSETQ. The cohort consisted of 650 to 850 healthy bone marrow donors. Cohort members were all nominally healthy when sampled, although unrecorded immune exposures were likely present. The donor was CMV seronegative and belonged to the group of 380 or so seronegative cohort members. Every donor gave a peripheral blood sample, and the peripheral blood mononuclear cells from that sample were used for TCR beta sequencing. Genomic DNA was extracted from the blood cell samples with the Qiagen DNeasy Blood Extraction Kit.

Rearrangement joined TRBV5-1 to TRBJ2-3, with TRBD1 perhaps the D gene, on 5 matching bases. The TCR was taken from a man aged 50 or older in good health and CMV-seronegative. Sequences were obtained from PBMCs. The DNA sequence is as follows: TGCGCCAGCTCCGAGATAGGGGGCACAGATACGCAGTATTTT. This is translated as CASSEIGGTDTQYF.